What follows is one T cell receptor (beta chain) and its context. What it recognizes is unknown. The whole isolated RNA underwent reverse transcription, so sequencing captured expressed TCRB transcripts. TCRdb's table, derived via immunoSEQ multiplex PCR, lists solely in-frame clones and lacks some. The sample holds approximately 250,000 clones, 24% seen once. The CDR3 totals 14 residues. V was clipped by 4 bases and J by 4 bases; unmatched bases: 4. CDR1 and CDR2 from the germline V gene are SEHNR and FQNEAQ (reference sequence). This record comes from a study of beta chain features in type 1 diabetes. Findings of the study overall: TCRB CDR3 length was moderately but significantly reduced in all four CD4+ subsets of Type 1 diabetes patients.

This TCR was sampled from a woman in her twenties or thirties with type 1 diabetes. The chain joins TRBV7-9 to TRBJ2-3, with 8 nucleotides matching TRBD2. Material for sequencing was naive CD4+ T cells from blood. For the CDR3, the DNA is TGTGCCAGCAGCTGGGGACTAGGAGCAGATACGCAGTATTTT. As protein: CASSWGLGADTQYF.